The 31 T cell receptor beta chains presented below share a single source sample, sequenced in a study of cytomegalovirus exposure and HLA in healthy donors (dated by TCRdb to about 2017). Library generation was performed with the immunoSEQ multiplex PCR assay. A mixture of 60 forward primers for TCR Vbeta segments and 13 reverse primers for TCR Jbeta segments was used in the multiplex PCR. TCRdb took this table from immuneACCESS and kept in-frame rearrangements with V and J called. Such tables lack part of the clones; where checked against another copy, unresolved V genes explain under half of the gap, and the rest is unexplained. This sample is represented by roughly 130,000 clones; under 85% of them were singletons. Over 1.5% of the sample lies in the top ten. The sequencing sample was made of PBMCs. All receptors come from a boy aged 10-17 years in good health and CMV-seronegative.

The chain combines TRBV6-1 with TRBJ2-3, with D perhaps TRBD1 (6 bases). V lost 2 bases, J lost 0 bases, and 15 bases lay in between. Germline V gives CDR1 MNHNS, CDR2 SASEGT. This CDR3 has 17 amino acids. CDR3 coding DNA: TGTGCCAGCAGTGAATGGGGACATTCGAAAAGCACAGATACGCAGTATTTT. Translation gives CASSEWGHSKSTDTQYF.

This sequence joins TRBV10-3 and TRBJ2-1, with 10 bases aligning to TRBD2. The CDR3 spans 13 residues. With V trimmed by 6 bases and J by 8 bases, 4 bases remained unmatched. The germline V gene encodes CDR1 ENHRY and CDR2 SYGVKD. CDR3 bases: TGTGCCATCAGAGCGGGAGGGGGCCATGAGCAGTTCTTC. It yields the protein CAIRAGGGHEQFF.

This chain joins TRBV10-3 and TRBJ1-2; 10 nucleotides align to TRBD1. V was pared by 8 bases and J by 4 bases, with 7 bases of the junction left unmatched. Germline V gene sequence: CDR1 ENHRY, CDR2 SYGVKD. This CDR3 has 14 residues. The CDR3 nucleotides read TGTGCCATCGATGGGACAGGGGATTTCTATGGCTACACCTTC. Translated: CAIDGTGDFYGYTF.

The DNA of the CDR3 is TGTGCCAGCTCACCAGGGAGCGGACCTAACTATGGCTACACCTTC. Translated: CASSPGSGPNYGYTF. The chain uses TRBV18 and TRBJ1-2; D gene uncertain. Trimming left V 2 bases short and J 0 bases short, with 10 bases between. In germline, CDR1 is KGHSH, CDR2 LQKENI. The CDR3 is 15 residues long.

The chain's CDR3 is CASSQVPWTSGGRDTQYF. DNA for the CDR3: TGTGCCAGCAGCCAAGTGCCTTGGACTAGCGGGGGGAGAGATACGCAGTATTTT. The chain couples TRBV14 to TRBJ2-3, with 14 bases fitting TRBD2. This CDR3 has 18 residues. Germline loops: CDR1 SGHDN, CDR2 FVKESK. V shed 1 base, J shed 5 bases, and the junction held 8 bases outside the gene matches.

The chain carries TRBV2 and TRBJ2-3; TRBD2 agrees at 8 bases. The CDR3 is 14 amino acids. From germline, CDR1 is SNHLY and CDR2 FYNNEI. Trimming removed 5 bases from V and 2 bases from J; junction bases left unmatched: 3. The CDR3 sequence is CASSIAGLTDTQYF. The CDR3 DNA sequence: TGTGCCAGCAGTATAGCGGGGCTCACAGATACGCAGTATTTT.

This chain uses TRBV7-3 with TRBJ2-5, with 7 bases matching TRBD2. V shed 5 bases, J shed 4 bases, and the junction held 10 bases outside the gene matches. The germline V gene encodes CDR1 SGHTA and CDR2 FQGTGA. CDR3 length: 15 residues. This CDR3 reads CASSLTSTGLETQYF. As DNA, the CDR3 is TGTGCCAGCAGCCTGACTAGCACTGGGCTAGAGACCCAGTACTTC.

The chain links TRBV13 to TRBJ1-5; 9 nucleotides align to TRBD1. The CDR3 has 16 residues. V lost 5 bases and J lost 2; bases outside the gene matches: 7. The germline CDR1 and CDR2 sequences are PRHDT and FYEKMQ (reference sequence). The DNA for the CDR3 is TGTGCCAGCAGCGCAGGAACAGGGGGCGGCAATCAGCCCCAGCATTTT. It is translated as CASSAGTGGGNQPQHF.

The genes are TRBV2 and TRBJ2-7; weak D call: TRBD1 (5 bases). Deletions cut 6 bases from V and 3 bases from J, with 9 bases between. Per germline, CDR1 SNHLY and CDR2 FYNNEI. The CDR3 covers 12 residues. CDR3 coding DNA: TGTGCCAGCAGAGCAACAGGCTACGAGCAGTACTTC. Protein: CASRATGYEQYF.

J is TRBJ2-4 and V is TRBV7-2; TRBD2 aligns across 7 bases. From germline, CDR1 is SGHTA and CDR2 FQGNSA. The ends lost 5 bases at V and 11 bases at J; junction bases unmatched: 6. The length of the CDR3 is 12 residues. CDR3 protein: CASSNRDYVQYF. The CDR3 DNA reads TGTGCCAGCAGCAACCGGGACTACGTTCAGTACTTC.

The chain uses TRBV5-1 and TRBJ1-1; 7 bases agree with TRBD1. V was pared by 3 bases and J by 2 bases, with 10 bases of the junction left unmatched. Germline CDR1 is SGHRS and CDR2 is YFSETQ. The length of the CDR3 is 16 residues. Written as DNA, the CDR3 is TGCGCCAGCAGCTCCACAGGGGTATGGGGAAACACTGAAGCTTTCTTT. This translates into CASSSTGVWGNTEAFF.

This chain links TRBV7-8 with TRBJ2-4, with 13 bases lining up with TRBD2. The V and J ends lost 6 bases and 0 bases, in that order; junction bases with no gene match: 5. CDR1 and CDR2 from the germline V gene are SGHVS and FQNEAQ. This CDR3 is 17 amino acids long. CDR3 nucleotides: TGTGCCAGCAGAAGGACTAGCGGGGGATTAGCCAAAAACATTCAGTACTTC. It encodes CASRRTSGGLAKNIQYF.

This chain connects TRBV19 to TRBJ2-1; D perhaps matches TRBD1 (5 bases). CDR1 is LNHDA and CDR2 is SQIVND in the germline V gene (reference sequence). This CDR3 comprises 12 residues. With 5 bases removed from V and 9 bases from J, the gap between germline ends came to 11 bases. The CDR3 here is CASSVQGTEQFF. The CDR3 DNA reads as TGTGCCAGTAGTGTTCAGGGCACTGAGCAGTTCTTC. Complete variable domain (other parts from reference TRBV19 and TRBJ2-1): DGGITQSPKYLFRKEGQNVTLSCEQNLNHDAMYWYRQDPGQGLRLIYYSQIVNDFQKGDIAEGYSVSREKKESFPLTVTSAQKNPTAFYLCASSVQGTEQFFGPGTRLTVL.

This clone was seen a few times. The chain is built from TRBV5-6 and TRBJ1-1, with D unresolved. V was clipped by 4 bases and J by 6 bases, with 13 bases between them. The CDR3 loop spans 13 amino acids. Germline V lookup: CDR1 SGHDT, CDR2 YYEEEE. CDR3 nucleotide sequence: TGTGCCAGCAGCCCCCATGGGAGCCCTGAAGCTTTCTTT. It yields the protein CASSPHGSPEAFF.

The rearrangement joins TRBV5-6 to TRBJ2-7; the match to TRBD1 covers 8 bases. Germline CDR1 reads SGHDT; CDR2 reads YYEEEE. The V segment lost 1 base and the J segment 0 bases; nucleotides outside the gene matches: 9. The CDR3 covers 17 residues. DNA for the CDR3: TGTGCCAGCAGCTTGACGACAGGGGACACTTCCTCCTACGAGCAGTACTTC. Residues: CASSLTTGDTSSYEQYF.

The genes are TRBV5-1 and TRBJ2-1; 10 bases align to TRBD2. Trimming took 0 bases from V and 0 from J; bases not matched to a gene: 0. Germline CDR1 reads SGHRS; CDR2 reads YFSETQ. CDR3 length equals 16 residues. The CDR3 loop reads CASSLVAGGSYNEQFF. CDR3 nucleotides: TGCGCCAGCAGCTTGGTAGCGGGGGGCTCCTACAATGAGCAGTTCTTC.

This clone was observed a few times. The rearrangement links TRBV19 to TRBJ2-7, with TRBD2 identical over 9 bases. The CDR3 runs 14 residues. Germline CDR1 is LNHDA and CDR2 is SQIVND (reference sequence). The J segment lost 4 bases and the V segment lost 6 bases, leaving 7 bases of the junction unmatched. The CDR3 DNA reads as TGTGCCAGTAGATCGGCGGGAGGGCCTTACGAGCAGTACTTC. This translates into CASRSAGGPYEQYF. Based on the CDR3 plus reference TRBV19 and TRBJ2-7, the full variable domain is DGGITQSPKYLFRKEGQNVTLSCEQNLNHDAMYWYRQDPGQGLRLIYYSQIVNDFQKGDIAEGYSVSREKKESFPLTVTSAQKNPTAFYLCASRSAGGPYEQYFGPGTRLTVT.

This chain connects TRBV25-1 to TRBJ2-1; 9 bases are a match to TRBD1. The CDR3 sequence is 14 residues long. Losses at the gene ends were 5 bases for V and 15 bases for J; bases not matched to a gene: 14. Germline CDR1 MGHDK, CDR2 SYGVNS. This CDR3 is CASSTLTEGQGLFF. CDR3 in DNA: TGTGCCAGCAGTACCCTAACAGAGGGACAGGGATTGTTCTTC. The variable domain in full, completed from reference TRBV25-1 and TRBJ2-1, reads EADIYQTPRYLVIGTGKKITLECSQTMGHDKMYWYQQDPGMELHLIHYSYGVNSTEKGDLSSESTVSRIRTEHFPLTLESARPSHTSQYLCASSTLTEGQGLFFGPGTRLTVL.

This clone showed up just a few times. The chain is built from TRBV13 and TRBJ1-1; 7 bases map to TRBD1. The ends lost 6 bases at V and 4 bases at J; junction bases unmatched: 5. The CDR3 length is 13 residues. Germline values: CDR1 PRHDT, CDR2 FYEKMQ (reference sequence). The CDR3: CASRQPGGTEAFF. The DNA of the CDR3 is TGTGCCAGCAGACAACCAGGGGGCACTGAAGCTTTCTTT.

The chain joins TRBV7-9 to TRBJ2-7; weak D call: TRBD2 (6 bases). This CDR3 is 17 amino acids long. In germline, CDR1 is SEHNR, CDR2 FQNEAQ (reference sequence). V dropped 2 bases and J dropped 1 base, with 18 bases sitting between them. The CDR3 reads CASSLLGSGYLSYEQYF. CDR3 bases: TGTGCCAGCAGCTTATTGGGTAGCGGTTATTTGTCCTACGAGCAGTACTTC.

The chain uses TRBV9 and TRBJ2-5; TRBD2 matches 7 bases. The CDR3 sequence is 14 residues long. The V gene end was trimmed by 4 bases and the J gene end by 2 bases; junction bases not matched to a gene: 5. Germline CDR1 and CDR2: SGDLS and YYNGEE. The CDR3 spells CASSSGGKQETQYF. CDR3 sequence (DNA): TGTGCCAGCAGCTCCGGGGGGAAGCAAGAGACCCAGTACTTC. The complete variable domain, with remaining parts taken from reference TRBV9 and TRBJ2-5, reads DSGVTQTPKHLITATGQRVTLRCSPRSGDLSVYWYQQSLDQGLQFLIQYYNGEERAKGNILERFSAQQFPDLHSELNLSSLELGDSALYFCASSSGGKQETQYFGPGTRLLVL.

The rearrangement uses TRBV7-9 and TRBJ2-5, with a possible D match to TRBD2 (5 bases). The V gene lost 5 bases and the J gene lost 4 bases, with 17 bases spanning the gap. Germline V CDR1 and CDR2: SEHNR, FQNEAQ (reference sequence). This CDR3 has 15 residues. CDR3 in amino acids: CASSPPSGSLETQYF. The CDR3 DNA follows: TGTGCCAGCAGCCCTCCGTCGGGGAGTTTAGAGACCCAGTACTTC. Full variable domain (remainder filled in from reference TRBV7-9 and TRBJ2-5): DTGVSQNPRHKITKRGQNVTFRCDPISEHNRLYWYRQTLGQGPEFLTYFQNEAQLEKSRLLSDRFSAERPKGSFSTLEIQRTEQGDSAMYLCASSPPSGSLETQYFGPGTRLLVL.

This clone has just a few counts. The V gene is TRBV6-1, the J gene TRBJ1-2; the D gene is possibly TRBD1 (5 bases). V gave up 2 bases and J gave up 0 bases, with 16 bases separating them. This CDR3 has 17 amino acids. Looked up from germline, CDR1 is MNHNS and CDR2 is SASEGT. The chain's CDR3 is CASSERGTVYANYGYTF. The DNA of the CDR3 is TGTGCCAGCAGTGAAAGGGGTACCGTGTACGCTAACTATGGCTACACCTTC.

This sequence joins TRBV5-1 and TRBJ2-2; a possible D gene is TRBD2 (6 bases). Trimming shortened V by 5 bases and J by 6 bases, and 14 bases separated the two germline ends. Germline CDR1 is SGHRS and CDR2 is YFSETQ. CDR3 length equals 14 residues. This CDR3 is CASRVGRRAGELFF. The CDR3 DNA reads as TGCGCCAGCAGGGTCGGGAGAAGGGCCGGGGAGCTGTTTTTT.

The chain links TRBV4-3 to TRBJ2-1, with D possibly TRBD1 on 6 matching bases. The CDR3 contains 17 residues. The V gene lost 4 bases and the J gene lost 5 bases, with 21 bases spanning the gap. Looked up from germline, CDR1 is LGHNA and CDR2 is YSLEER. CDR3 sequence (DNA): TGCGCCAGCAGCCCCAGACAGGTCGGATTACCCGACAATGAGCAGTTCTTC. Translated: CASSPRQVGLPDNEQFF.

The V gene is TRBV6-1, the J gene TRBJ1-2; 12 positions match TRBD1. CDR1 is MNHNS and CDR2 is SASEGT in the germline V gene. V was pared by 4 bases and J by 4 bases, with 10 bases of the junction left unmatched. This CDR3 region has 17 residues. The CDR3 DNA sequence: TGTGCCAGCAGTGGAGGGACAGGGGGCGCAGGGGGCTATGGCTACACCTTC. It is translated as CASSGGTGGAGGYGYTF.

The chain recombines TRBV11-2 with TRBJ2-5; 9 bases agree with TRBD2. Germline V gives CDR1 SGHAT, CDR2 FQNNGV. J gave up 5 bases and V 5 bases, and 6 bases lay outside the gene matches. This CDR3 spans 14 amino acids. CDR3 DNA: TGTGCCAGCAGCGTTAGCGGGAGTGGCGAGACCCAGTACTTC. It is translated as CASSVSGSGETQYF.

This clone was recorded once. The chain links TRBV9 to TRBJ2-7; 9 positions match TRBD2. The germline V gene encodes CDR1 SGDLS and CDR2 YYNGEE. The trim removed 0 bases at V and 0 bases at J, leaving 4 bases unmatched. The length of the CDR3 is 16 residues. The CDR3 protein is CASSVDASGDSYEQYF. CDR3 nucleotide sequence: TGTGCCAGCAGCGTAGACGCTAGCGGGGACTCCTACGAGCAGTACTTC.

The chain couples TRBV30 to TRBJ1-1; a weak D match, TRBD1 (6 bases). V lost 8 bases to trimming and J lost 0 bases, with 16 bases between them. CDR1 and CDR2 (germline): GTSNPN, SVGIG (reference sequence). CDR3 length: 14 amino acids. CDR3 amino acids: CAGADSSMNTEAFF. The CDR3 nucleotides are TGTGCCGGAGCGGACAGCTCAATGAACACTGAAGCTTTCTTT.

The V gene is TRBV7-9, the J gene TRBJ1-4; no clear D gene. The DNA end is a closer match to TRBJ2-2, so the J assignment may be wrong. Per the germline V gene, CDR1 is SEHNR and CDR2 is FQNEAQ (reference sequence). The length of the CDR3 is 12 residues. CDR3 in amino acids: CASSLEGGELFF. The DNA of the CDR3 is TGTGCCAGCAGCTTAGAAGGGGGGGAGCTGTTTTTT.

For this clone: The same CDR3 arises from other DNA sequences in this sample as well. This rearrangement joins TRBV29-1 to TRBJ2-3, with TRBD2 as a possible D gene (6 bases). CDR1 and CDR2 from the germline V gene are SQVTM and ANQGSEA. This CDR3 is built from 14 residues. V was shortened by 7 bases and J by 1 base, with 15 bases between the two germline ends. Written as DNA, the CDR3 is TGCAGCGCCGGAGGGTGGGGGGGCACAGATACGCAGTATTTT. It codes for CSAGGWGGTDTQYF.